These 17 T cell receptor beta chains originate from one sample sequenced in a study of blood T cell repertoires in COVID-19. The data were produced by immunoSEQ multiplex PCR, yet TCRdb's version contains in-frame clones alone and is incomplete. Of fewer than 250,000 clones listed, roughly four fifths were seen once; the top ten hold 9.5% to 15%. Sequenced material: peripheral blood. The source is a woman in her forties or fifties with acute or convalescent COVID-19.

The V gene is TRBV7-2, the J gene TRBJ2-4; TRBD2 is a possible D gene (7 bases). The CDR3 covers 18 residues. V lost 1 base, J lost 2 bases, and 18 bases lay in between. Germline V gene lookup returns CDR1 SGHTA and CDR2 FQGNSA. The CDR3 loop is CASSLEFLGGGTKNIQYF. CDR3 bases: TGTGCCAGCAGCTTAGAGTTTTTGGGAGGGGGGACCAAAAACATTCAGTACTTC.

The chain joins TRBV7-8 to TRBJ1-1, with D possibly matching TRBD1 (5 bases). Germline lookup yields CDR1 SGHVS and CDR2 FQNEAQ. The CDR3 consists of 14 residues. Trimming stripped 4 bases from V and 1 base from J, with 10 bases between. CDR3 sequence: CASSSSDRNTEAFF. CDR3 bases: TGTGCCAGCAGCTCGTCAGACAGGAACACTGAAGCTTTCTTT.

This chain joins TRBV7-9 and TRBJ1-1; D unclear. Germline V CDR1 and CDR2: SEHNR, FQNEAQ (reference sequence). The CDR3 loop spans 14 amino acids. Trimming left V 5 bases short and J 1 base short, with 11 bases between. In nucleotides, the CDR3 is TGTGCCAGCAGCCCTCTTATGCGGAACACTGAAGCTTTCTTT. This sequence encodes CASSPLMRNTEAFF.

The chain employs TRBV21-1 and TRBJ1-6; TRBD1, the D gene given by the table, was not confirmed from the DNA. TRBV21-1 is a pseudogene. This CDR3 has 14 amino acids. Here the CDR3 reads CASSKGTGNSPLHF. Written as DNA, the CDR3 is TGTGCCAGCAGCAAAGGGACAGGGAATTCACCCCTCCACTTT.

The chain combines TRBV5-4 with TRBJ2-1; D gene ambiguous. CDR3 length: 15 amino acids. The germline V gene encodes CDR1 SGHNT and CDR2 YYREEE (reference sequence). The V end lost 3 bases, the J end lost 3 bases, and 13 bases lay between the germline ends. The CDR3 loop is CASSSKTGYYNEQFF. CDR3 DNA sequence: TGTGCCAGCAGCTCAAAGACTGGGTACTACAATGAGCAGTTCTTC.

This rearrangement joins TRBV5-5 to TRBJ1-5, with D tentatively TRBD1 (5 bases). Trimming pared 4 bases from V and 5 bases from J, leaving 13 bases between. This CDR3 is 14 amino acids long. The germline CDR1 and CDR2 sequences are SGHKS and YYEKEE (reference sequence). CDR3 sequence reads: CASSPVGGHQPQHF. The CDR3 coding sequence is TGTGCCAGCAGCCCCGTCGGGGGTCATCAGCCCCAGCATTTT.

The CDR3 spells CASSTILSGYEQYF. The CDR3 coding sequence is TGTGCCAGCAGTACCATCCTTAGCGGCTACGAGCAGTACTTC. The rearrangement joins TRBV6-6 to TRBJ2-7, with D tentatively TRBD2 (6 bases). This CDR3 comprises 14 residues. Trimming removed 5 bases from V and 3 bases from J, with 14 bases in between. CDR1 MNHNY and CDR2 SVGAGI come from the germline V gene (reference sequence).

The chain carries TRBV30 and TRBJ1-4, with D unclear. From germline, CDR1 is GTSNPN and CDR2 SVGIG (reference sequence). V lost 3 bases and J lost 5, with 13 bases in between. The length of the CDR3 is 14 residues. As DNA, the CDR3 is TGTGCCTGGAGCAACATTCTCGCAAATGAAAAACTGTTTTTT. It encodes CAWSNILANEKLFF. The full variable domain, in which reference TRBV30 and TRBJ1-4 provide the parts outside the CDR3, is SQTIHQWPATLVQPVGSPLSLECTVEGTSNPNLYWYRQAAGRGLQLLFYSVGIGQISSEVPQNLSASRPQDRQFILSSKKLLLSDSGFYLCAWSNILANEKLFFGSGTQLSVL.

This clone has a single count. The chain combines TRBV28 with TRBJ2-7; 8 bases map to TRBD2. V shed 4 bases and J 6 bases; nucleotides not matched to a gene: 11. This CDR3 is 15 amino acids long. CDR1 and CDR2 (germline): MDHEN, SYDVKM. The CDR3 protein is CASSSPSGGIGEQYF. CDR3 in DNA: TGTGCCAGCAGTTCACCCTCGGGGGGGATCGGCGAGCAGTACTTC. The entire variable domain, with the rest obtained from reference TRBV28 and TRBJ2-7, is as follows: DVKVTQSSRYLVKRTGEKVFLECVQDMDHENMFWYRQDPGLGLRLIYFSYDVKMKEKGDIPEGYSVSREKKERFSLILESASTNQTSMYLCASSSPSGGIGEQYFGPGTRLTVT.

The rearrangement uses TRBV2 and TRBJ2-7; 10 bases are shared with TRBD2. Germline V gene lookup returns CDR1 SNHLY and CDR2 FYNNEI. The CDR3 spans 14 residues. Trimming took 7 bases from V and 6 from J; bases not matched to a gene: 9. The CDR3 DNA reads TGTGCCAGCACCCAGGGGCTAGCGGGAGTCGAGCAGTACTTC. It encodes CASTQGLAGVEQYF.

This clone was seen a single time. Here the CDR3 reads CASSPPASGRSEQYF. In DNA form, the CDR3 reads TGTGCCAGCTCACCACCCGCTAGCGGGAGGTCAGAGCAGTACTTC. The chain employs TRBV18 and TRBJ2-7, with 11 bases lining up with TRBD2. V shed 0 bases, J shed 7 bases, and the junction held 5 bases outside the gene matches. Looked up from germline, CDR1 is KGHSH and CDR2 is LQKENI. This CDR3 is 15 amino acids long.

The rearrangement joins TRBV30 to TRBJ2-4, with 8 bases matching TRBD1. CDR3 size: 14 residues. Germline assignment: CDR1 GTSNPN and CDR2 SVGIG (reference sequence). The V and J ends lost 6 bases and 7 bases, in that order; junction bases with no gene match: 11. The CDR3: CACAPPDRVNIQYF. The CDR3 DNA sequence: TGTGCCTGCGCCCCCCCGGACAGGGTGAACATTCAGTACTTC.

The chain has TRBV19 and TRBJ2-7, with a possible D match to TRBD1 (5 bases). From germline, CDR1 is LNHDA and CDR2 SQIVND (reference sequence). The CDR3 spans 15 residues. V was clipped by 3 bases and J by 0 bases, with 12 bases between them. The CDR3 DNA reads as TGTGCCAGTAGTATTTATTGGGGCGGCTCCTACGAGCAGTACTTC. Translation: CASSIYWGGSYEQYF.

The rearrangement joins TRBV24-1 to TRBJ1-2; D ambiguous. V dropped 6 bases and J dropped 4 bases, with 8 bases sitting between them. Germline CDR1 KGHDR, CDR2 SFDVKD. The CDR3 spans 12 residues. The CDR3 loop reads CATSSTAYGYTF. The CDR3 coding sequence is TGTGCCACCAGTTCCACAGCCTATGGCTACACCTTC.

The genes are TRBV19 and TRBJ2-7; TRBD1 aligns across 7 bases. CDR3 size: 15 residues. With 6 bases clipped from V and 1 base from J, the junction kept 9 bases outside the gene matches. The germline V gene has CDR1 LNHDA and CDR2 SQIVND (reference sequence). CDR3 nucleotide sequence: TGTGCCAGTAGCGTTGGGACAGATCGATCCTACGAGCAGTACTTC. As protein: CASSVGTDRSYEQYF.

This CDR3 reads CASSLILGGGFSTDTQYF. The DNA for the CDR3 is TGTGCCAGCAGCTTGATCTTGGGAGGTGGGTTTAGCACAGATACGCAGTATTTT. This chain links TRBV5-5 with TRBJ2-3; TRBD2 is a possible D gene (6 bases). Germline CDR1 SGHKS, CDR2 YYEKEE (reference sequence). The V gene lost 1 base and the J gene lost 0 bases, with 18 bases spanning the gap. The CDR3 sequence is 18 residues long.

The rearrangement links TRBV6-2 or TRBV6-3 to TRBJ1-5; 8 bases agree with TRBD1. With V trimmed by 0 bases and J by 10 bases, 11 bases remained unmatched. CDR1 is MNHEY, CDR2 SVGEGT, per germline. The CDR3 runs 16 residues. DNA for the CDR3: TGTGCCAGCAGTTACTCTTATGGCAGGGGGCCTGGACCCCAGCATTTT. As protein: CASSYSYGRGPGPQHF.